Sequencing of this T cell receptor (beta chain) was carried out in a study of graft-versus-host responses after intestinal transplantation. On the study more broadly: Transplant recipients had multivisceral, liver-intestinal, or isolated intestinal grafts. Study-wide findings and caveats: Graft-donor T cell macrochimerism in patients accompanied high graft-versus-host to host-versus-graft clonal ratios in allografts. GvH clonotypes were identified within recipient marrow, with a subset emerging first in ileum or blood. Declines in HvG clones occurring early post-transplant were associated with peak circulating GvH clone levels.

This clone was picked up one time. Antigen: not known. Data came from immunoSEQ multiplex PCR; TCRdb stores just in-frame clones and leaves some out. The repertoire holds about 97,000 clones, roughly nine tenths seen once, with around 0.2% in the top ten. CDR3 size: 15 residues. V lost 2 bases, J lost 0 bases, and 5 bases stayed unmatched. Per germline, CDR1 SGHRS and CDR2 YFSETQ. The J gene is TRBJ2-7, the V gene TRBV5-1; 7 nucleotides match TRBD2. The sequencing used unstimulated CD4+ T cells sorted from spleen or lymph node cells, collected before transplant. The TCR sequence derives from a human donor who was the organ donor for an intestinal transplant. CDR3 amino acids: CASSFSAGISYEQYF. The CDR3 bases are TGCGCCAGCAGCTTCTCAGCGGGGATCTCCTACGAGCAGTACTTC. Full variable domain (missing parts from reference TRBV5-1 and TRBJ2-7): KAGVTQTPRYLIKTRGQQVTLSCSPISGHRSVSWYQQTPGQGLQFLFEYFSETQRNKGNFPGRFSGRQFSNSRSEMNVSTLELGDSALYLCASSFSAGISYEQYFGPGTRLTVT.